The 32 T cell receptor beta chains below all came from one sample that was sequenced in a study of T cell repertoires in cytomegalovirus infection. TCRdb used MiXCR to reprocess the reads, holding one entry per CDR3 protein. The table includes hundreds of thousands of distinct CDR3 sequences, roughly 26% detected once. The sample comprised CD8+ T cells from PBMCs. These receptors were obtained from a human donor in good health (CMV status not recorded). Some clones in this sample may be carry-over from other donors' samples.

This clonotype has just a few counts. The J gene is TRBJ2-7, the V gene TRBV7-9; D might be TRBD1 (6 bases). CDR3 length: 14 residues. CDR1 is SEHNR and CDR2 is FQNEAQ in the germline V gene (reference sequence). Between the trimmed V and J ends, which lost 3 bases and 2 bases, there was a span of 11 bases. DNA for the CDR3: TGTGCCAGCAGCTTGTACGACAGGACCTACGAGCAGTACTTC. It encodes CASSLYDRTYEQYF.

The rearrangement joins TRBV27 to TRBJ2-7, with a possible D match to TRBD2 (6 bases). The germline CDR1 and CDR2 sequences are MNHEY and SMNVEV (reference sequence). CDR3 length equals 15 residues. V was clipped by 6 bases and J by 9 bases, with 24 bases between them. CDR3 DNA: TGTGCCAGCAGGGGCGGGACGGTCAAATCCCACGGGCAGTACTTC. Translation gives CASRGGTVKSHGQYF.

This clonotype has ten or more counts. This chain uses TRBV12-3 or TRBV12-4 with TRBJ1-1; D remains unclear. This CDR3 contains 14 residues. Trimming pared 2 bases from V and 0 bases from J, leaving 7 bases between. CDR3 coding DNA: TGTGCCAGCAGTTTAATGTTCATGAACACTGAAGCTTTCTTT. This gives the protein CASSLMFMNTEAFF.

The chain links TRBV20-1 to TRBJ2-7; D is possibly TRBD1 (6 bases). CDR1 and CDR2 from the germline V gene are DFQATT and SNEGSKA (reference sequence). This CDR3 has 14 amino acids. The V end was cut by 0 bases, the J end by 2 bases, with 11 bases between. The CDR3 nucleotides read TGCAGTGCTAGAGAGGACAGTTACCCCTACGAGCAGTACTTC. Its protein is CSAREDSYPYEQYF.

This clonotype was detected a few times. The rearrangement joins TRBV10-3 to TRBJ2-3, with D tentatively TRBD1 or TRBD2 (5 bases each). Per germline, CDR1 ENHRY and CDR2 SYGVKD. The V gene lost 0 bases and the J gene lost 6 bases, with 16 bases spanning the gap. This CDR3 contains 16 residues. This CDR3 reads CAISESLGNGADTQYF. CDR3 nucleotides: TGTGCCATCAGTGAGTCTCTGGGCAACGGGGCCGATACGCAGTATTTT.

V and J are TRBV28 and TRBJ2-7; possible D gene TRBD2, 5 bases. The CDR3 runs 13 residues. The germline CDR1 and CDR2 sequences are MDHEN and SYDVKM. The CDR3 is CVSSLEGSSEQYV. The DNA for the CDR3 is TGTGTCAGCAGCCTCGAGGGATCGAGCGAGCAGTACGTC.

This sequence joins TRBV7-9 and TRBJ2-7, with D possibly being TRBD1 (5 bases). Looked up from germline, CDR1 is SEHNR and CDR2 is FQNEAQ (reference sequence). The CDR3 sequence is 15 residues long. Trimming pared 5 bases from V and 2 bases from J, leaving 16 bases between. The CDR3 is CASSPTDTQPYEQYV. The CDR3 DNA sequence: TGTGCCAGCAGCCCCACGGACACCCAGCCCTACGAGCAGTACGTC.

This clonotype showed up just once. This rearrangement joins TRBV29-1 to TRBJ2-7; possibly TRBD2 for D (6 bases). This CDR3 contains 13 residues. Germline-derived CDR1 and CDR2 are SQVTM and ANQGSEA. Trimming cost V 1 base and J 0 bases, with 7 bases left between them. CDR3 protein: CSVEGEDSYEQYF. The CDR3 DNA reads as TGCAGCGTTGAAGGGGAGGACTCCTACGAGCAGTACTTC.

This clonotype appeared a few times. V gene TRBV7-4 combines with J gene TRBJ2-7, with D tentatively TRBD1 or TRBD2 (5 bases each). Germline-derived CDR1 and CDR2 are SGHVT and SQSDAQ. CDR3 length: 14 residues. The V end lost 5 bases, the J end lost 3 bases, and 14 bases lay between the germline ends. The CDR3 coding sequence is TGTGCCAGCAGCCAACGGGACGGAGGCTACGAGCAGTACGTC. This encodes CASSQRDGGYEQYV.

This clonotype has ten or more counts. The chain carries TRBV7-6 and TRBJ2-5; 12 bases align to TRBD2. This CDR3 contains 18 residues. Germline trimming cut 3 bases from V and 0 bases from J; bases unmatched to any gene: 8. Germline V gene sequence: CDR1 SGHVS, CDR2 FNYEAQ. DNA for the CDR3: TGTGCCAGCAGCTTCCCCAATTCTAGCGGGGGGGACCAAGAGACCCAGTACTTC. Translation: CASSFPNSSGGDQETQYF.

The chain has TRBV5-1 and TRBJ2-2; the match to TRBD1 covers 9 bases. The CDR3 is 16 amino acids. Germline V lookup: CDR1 SGHRS, CDR2 YFSETQ. With V trimmed by 6 bases and J by 5 bases, 11 bases remained unmatched. CDR3 nucleotides: TGCGCCAGCACCAACCTACAGGGGGCTCGGACCGGGGAGCTGTTTTTT. This translates into CASTNLQGARTGELFF.

This clonotype was seen many times. V usage is TRBV4-1 and J usage is TRBJ2-2, with D perhaps matching TRBD1 (6 bases). Trimming stripped 4 bases from V and 0 bases from J, with 15 bases between. Germline V lookup: CDR1 MGHRA, CDR2 YSYEKL. This CDR3 region has 17 residues. CDR3 coding DNA: TGCGCCAGCAGCCCTTCTACCGGGACATCGAACACCGGGGAGCTGTTTTTT. It codes for CASSPSTGTSNTGELFF.

The rearrangement uses TRBV28 and TRBJ1-4; D remains ambiguous. The CDR3 sequence is 15 residues long. CDR1 is MDHEN and CDR2 is SYDVKM in the germline V gene. V was cut by 3 bases and J by 8 bases, with 16 bases left in between. The CDR3: CASSFFRDTGEKLFF. DNA of the CDR3: TGTGCCAGCAGTTTTTTCCGTGACACCGGCGAAAAACTGTTTTTT. Together with reference TRBV28 and TRBJ1-4, the CDR3 gives the full variable domain: DVKVTQSSRYLVKRTGEKVFLECVQDMDHENMFWYRQDPGLGLRLIYFSYDVKMKEKGDIPEGYSVSREKKERFSLILESASTNQTSMYLCASSFFRDTGEKLFFGSGTQLSVL.

This clonotype was seen many times. J is TRBJ2-1 and V is TRBV28; D might be TRBD1 or TRBD2, each matching 5 bases. The length of the CDR3 is 14 residues. V lost 3 bases, J lost 2 bases, and 8 bases lay in between. CDR1 and CDR2 from the germline V gene are MDHEN and SYDVKM. The CDR3 loop is CASSFQGPYNEQFF. The CDR3 DNA sequence: TGTGCCAGCAGTTTCCAGGGACCCTACAATGAGCAGTTCTTC.

The genes are TRBV5-1 and TRBJ2-7; D gene ambiguous. V was cut by 3 bases and J by 0 bases, with 10 bases left in between. Germline V gene lookup returns CDR1 SGHRS and CDR2 YFSETQ. CDR3 length: 14 amino acids. The CDR3 here is CASSSWTGSYEQYF. The DNA of the CDR3 is TGCGCCAGCAGCTCCTGGACCGGCTCCTACGAGCAGTACTTC.

DNA for the CDR3: TGTGCCAGCAGCGGACGACTAGCGGGGATCTTTCAAGAGACCCAGTACTTC. Protein: CASSGRLAGIFQETQYF. The rearrangement joins TRBV5-6 to TRBJ2-5; 11 bases are a match to TRBD2. Per the germline V gene, CDR1 is SGHDT and CDR2 is YYEEEE. Trimming took 4 bases from V and 2 from J; bases not matched to a gene: 10. CDR3 length: 17 residues.

V and J are TRBV7-6 and TRBJ1-6; D is perhaps TRBD1 (5 bases). Per the germline V gene, CDR1 is SGHVS and CDR2 is FNYEAQ. Trimming pared 5 bases from V and 9 bases from J, leaving 14 bases between. CDR3 length: 14 residues. This CDR3 reads CASSQTGRASPLHF. DNA of the CDR3: TGTGCCAGCAGCCAAACAGGACGAGCTTCACCCCTCCACTTT.

Ten or more counts support this clonotype. This chain uses TRBV28 with TRBJ2-7, with 7 bases that match TRBD1. Germline lookup yields CDR1 MDHEN and CDR2 SYDVKM. V was pared by 3 bases and J by 2 bases, with 10 bases of the junction left unmatched. This CDR3 is built from 16 residues. The CDR3 DNA reads TGTGCCAGCAGTTTGCCCCCGGGACAGAGCGCCTACGAGCAGTACTTC. It encodes CASSLPPGQSAYEQYF.

This clonotype was seen only a few times. The chain joins TRBV12-3 or TRBV12-4 to TRBJ1-1; D possibly corresponds to TRBD1 (6 bases). V dropped 10 bases and J dropped 0 bases, with 12 bases sitting between them. CDR3 size: 13 residues. The CDR3 spells CAMADSMNTEAFF. DNA for the CDR3: TGTGCCATGGCGGACAGCATGAACACTGAAGCTTTCTTT.

This chain connects TRBV20-1 to TRBJ2-5, with a tentative D call TRBD1 (6 bases). The CDR3 sequence is 14 residues long. Trimming took 1 base from V and 2 from J, leaving 11 bases between them. CDR1 and CDR2 (germline): DFQATT, SNEGSKA (reference sequence). CDR3 DNA: TGCAGTGCTAGAGCTACAGGGATACAAGAGACCCAGTACTTC. The encoded protein is CSARATGIQETQYF.

The gene calls are TRBV6-2 or TRBV6-3 and TRBJ2-1; the match to TRBD1 covers 12 bases. The ends lost 0 bases at V and 6 bases at J; junction bases unmatched: 15. The CDR3 sequence is 20 residues long. Germline CDR1 and CDR2: MNHEY and SVGEGT. For the CDR3, the DNA is TGTGCCAGCAGTTACTCCAGGGACAGGGGGCTTATTGGGATTCGCAATGAGCAGTTCTTC. Translating gives CASSYSRDRGLIGIRNEQFF.

This clonotype occurred many times. The V and J genes are TRBV7-6 and TRBJ1-2; maybe TRBD1 (6 bases). The CDR3 contains 14 residues. Per the germline V gene, CDR1 is SGHVS and CDR2 is FNYEAQ. The V end lost 5 bases, the J end lost 4 bases, and 14 bases lay between the germline ends. CDR3 residues: CASSPMTGTYGYTF. The CDR3 DNA reads as TGTGCCAGCAGCCCTATGACAGGCACCTATGGCTACACCTTC. Full variable domain (missing parts from reference TRBV7-6 and TRBJ1-2): GAGVSQSPRYKVTKRGQDVALRCDPISGHVSLYWYRQALGQGPEFLTYFNYEAQQDKSGLPNDRFSAERPEGSISTLTIQRTEQRDSAMYRCASSPMTGTYGYTFGSGTRLTVV.

The chain recombines TRBV2 with TRBJ2-4, with TRBD2 as a possible D gene (5 bases). With 2 bases removed from V and 0 bases from J, the gap between germline ends came to 11 bases. This CDR3 spans 16 amino acids. The germline V gene encodes CDR1 SNHLY and CDR2 FYNNEI. The CDR3 DNA reads as TGTGCCAGCAGTGAACGAGGGCAGCTAGCCAAAAACATTCAGTACTTC. It translates to CASSERGQLAKNIQYF.

This chain uses TRBV7-9 with TRBJ1-4; tentatively, D is TRBD1 (5 bases). The V gene lost 7 bases and the J gene lost 4 bases, with 13 bases spanning the gap. Germline-derived CDR1 and CDR2 are SEHNR and FQNEAQ (reference sequence). This CDR3 contains 14 residues. DNA for the CDR3: TGTGCCAGCACCCACAGGAAATTTAATGAAAAACTGTTTTTT. It codes for CASTHRKFNEKLFF.

This clonotype has ten or more counts. The chain carries TRBV7-4 and TRBJ2-7, with 8 bases that match TRBD1. V shed 5 bases and J 2 bases; nucleotides not matched to a gene: 8. Germline V gives CDR1 SGHVT, CDR2 SQSDAQ. The CDR3 is 15 amino acids. CDR3 amino acids: CASSPGTGSTYEQYV. Written as DNA, the CDR3 is TGTGCCAGCAGCCCAGGGACAGGCAGCACCTACGAGCAGTACGTC.

The chain uses TRBV10-3 and TRBJ2-5; D remains ambiguous. The CDR3 extends over 13 amino acids. Trimming shortened V by 3 bases and J by 5 bases, and 10 bases separated the two germline ends. CDR1 is ENHRY and CDR2 is SYGVKD in the germline V gene. For the CDR3, the DNA is TGTGCCATCAGTGAAGCTCTTGGGGAGACCCAGTACTTC. It codes for CAISEALGETQYF.

This clonotype was seen many times. V gene TRBV7-9 combines with J gene TRBJ2-1; unclear D gene. Trimming took off 5 bases at V and 8 bases at J, with 16 bases between the two ends. The CDR3 sequence is 14 residues long. The germline gives CDR1 SEHNR, CDR2 FQNEAQ (reference sequence). The CDR3 bases are TGTGCCAGCAGCACATCGATCAGTTCCCATGAGCAGTTCTTC. Translating gives CASSTSISSHEQFF.

The table lists this clonotype with many counts. One end of the junction fails to match germline, which may point to a read error. The chain joins TRBV7-2 to TRBJ1-5; tentative D call: TRBD1 (6 bases). This CDR3 region has 18 residues. Germline-derived CDR1 and CDR2 are SGHTA and FQGNSA. DNA for the CDR3: TGTGCCAGCAGCTTAGCCCCGGACAGATCTTATAGCGATCAGCCCCAGCATTTT. Translating it yields CASSLAPDRSYSDQPQHF.

This rearrangement joins TRBV27 to TRBJ1-4; the D gene is possibly TRBD1 (6 bases). V was pared by 4 bases and J by 7 bases, with 16 bases between. The CDR3 contains 15 residues. Germline V gene lookup returns CDR1 MNHEY and CDR2 SMNVEV (reference sequence). The DNA for the CDR3 is TGTGCCAGCAGTTATACGGCAGGGGCGACTGAAAAACTGTTTTTT. This encodes CASSYTAGATEKLFF.

CDR3 loop: CASRPPLKGEESDEQFF. CDR3 DNA sequence: TGTGCCAGCCGACCCCCTTTGAAAGGTGAGGAAAGCGATGAGCAGTTCTTC. The chain employs TRBV12-3 or TRBV12-4 and TRBJ2-1; D is ambiguous. Trimming removed 8 bases from V and 8 bases from J, with 28 bases in between. The CDR3 covers 17 residues.

In this sample, this clonotype turned up many times. The chain carries TRBV7-6 and TRBJ2-1; 7 nucleotides match TRBD1. From germline, CDR1 is SGHVS and CDR2 FNYEAQ. CDR3 length equals 14 residues. Trimming at V came to 8 bases and at J to 3 bases, leaving 7 bases not matched to a gene. CDR3 in amino acids: CASSRQGGYNEQFF. CDR3 bases: TGTGCCAGCTCCAGACAGGGCGGCTACAATGAGCAGTTCTTC.

As regards this clonotype: Germline and junction disagree at one end, which may indicate a read error. The chain links TRBV28 to TRBJ1-5; D unclear. The CDR3 totals 18 residues. Germline values: CDR1 MDHEN, CDR2 SYDVKM. As DNA, the CDR3 is TGTGCTAGCAGTTTTACCCCCGTCGACTGGGATAGCAATCAGCCCCAGCATTTT. The encoded protein is CASSFTPVDWDSNQPQHF.